The following is a T cell receptor beta chain sequence with its context. This CDR3 contains 14 residues. Per the germline V gene, CDR1 is MNHEY and CDR2 is SMNVEV (reference sequence). V was pared by 5 bases and J by 8 bases, with 18 bases between. The record originates from a study of OX40 agonist ivuxolimab in advanced cancers. This table comes from immunoSEQ multiplex PCR, and its TCRdb copy is limited to in-frame clones, with some not included. This sample carries roughly 74,000 clones, around 94% of them seen once, and the ten largest clones take roughly 20%. The chain combines TRBV27 with TRBJ1-2, with a possible D match to TRBD1 (6 bases). Sequencing used CD4+ or CD8+ T cells sorted from blood, obtained in a trial of the OX40 agonist ivuxolimab. This receptor was obtained from an adult with an advanced solid tumor such as melanoma, head and neck, liver or kidney cancer. This chain's CDR3 is CASSPGTMGVGYTF. The CDR3, as DNA: TGTGCCAGCAGTCCCGGGACAATGGGGGTCGGCTACACCTTC.